The 4 T cell receptor beta chains given below trace back to one sample, sequenced in a study of cytotoxic CD8 clonotypes in ibrutinib-treated CLL. The method was immunoSEQ multiplex PCR; TCRdb's version includes in-frame clones alone and lacks a portion of them. This sample has 130,000 or so clones, with approximately 80% found just once. Specimen: PBMCs, collected after 12 months of ibrutinib treatment. The receptors shown here come from a human donor with chronic lymphocytic leukemia.

The chain links TRBV5-6 to TRBJ2-5; tentative D call: TRBD2 (6 bases). There are 13 residues in the CDR3. The ends were cut back, 4 bases at V and 2 bases at J, with 9 bases in the middle. CDR1 is SGHDT and CDR2 is YYEEEE in the germline V gene. Here the CDR3 DNA reads TGTGCCAGCAGCCTCGGGACTCAAGAGACCCAGTACTTC. Residues: CASSLGTQETQYF.

The V and J genes are TRBV7-9 and TRBJ1-5, with 7 positions matching TRBD1. Germline CDR1 reads SEHNR; CDR2 reads FQNEAQ (reference sequence). This CDR3 contains 14 residues. V lost 4 bases to trimming and J lost 7 bases; unmatched junction nucleotides: 7. CDR3 in DNA: TGTGCCAGCAGCTCCCCAGGGGGGAGCCAGCCCCAGCATTTT. Translated: CASSSPGGSQPQHF.

This sequence joins TRBV28 and TRBJ2-1; 9 bases match TRBD1. Germline V gene lookup returns CDR1 MDHEN and CDR2 SYDVKM. V lost 7 bases and J lost 3; bases outside the gene matches: 7. CDR3 length equals 15 residues. The CDR3 bases are TGTGCCAGCATCCCATCGGGACAGGGCTACAATGAGCAGTTCTTC. Protein sequence: CASIPSGQGYNEQFF.

The sample holds one count of this clone. The chain uses TRBV6-5 and TRBJ2-2; 7 bases match TRBD2. The length of the CDR3 is 15 residues. CDR1 MNHEY and CDR2 SVGAGI come from the germline V gene. V lost 5 bases and J lost 5; bases outside the gene matches: 8. The CDR3 DNA reads TGTGCCAGCAGTATAGGACTAGTGTGGACCGGGGAGCTGTTTTTT. Amino acids: CASSIGLVWTGELFF.